This is a list of T cell receptor beta chains from one sample in a study of control samples from healthy donors and cancer patients. Profiling relied on immunoSEQ multiplex PCR, and the TCRdb table lists in-frame clones only, not all of them. Of 75,000 to 100,000 clones in the sample, just under 95% were seen once. Sequenced input: blood. The receptors shown here come from a human donor in good health. The donor label of this sample is uncertain. Each CDR3 is given with its conserved first and last residue. Each record gives: J gene, clone size, V gene, D gene, CDR3 DNA, CDR3 protein. The D gene is left open where the match is weak. Size tells how often a clone was seen (once, few, many) or the class of an expanded clone, and some rows leave it out.

TRBJ2-7	.	TRBV6-1	.	TGTGCCAGCAGTGAATTTGTCACTTTATACGAGCAGTACTTC	CASSEFVTLYEQYF
TRBJ1-1	.	TRBV6-5	.	TGTGCCAGCAGCGGGACCGAAAACACTGAAGCTTTCTTT	CASSGTENTEAFF
TRBJ1-6	.	TRBV6-2/TRBV6-3	TRBD1	TGTGCCAGCAGTTACCGGGACAGCAATTCACCCCTCCACTTT	CASSYRDSNSPLHF
TRBJ2-5	.	TRBV6-2/TRBV6-3	.	TGTGCCAGCAGTTACATATTCTGGGTTACCCACCGAGAGACCCAGTACTTC	CASSYIFWVTHRETQYF
TRBJ2-3	few	TRBV19	.	TGTGCCAGTAGTTTGAGGGCCGATACGCAGTATTTT	CASSLRADTQYF
TRBJ1-5	.	TRBV6-1	TRBD1	TGTGCCAGCAGTGAGAGACAGGGGGGGGTTGAGCCCCAGCATTTT	CASSERQGGVEPQHF
TRBJ1-2	.	TRBV10-3	.	TGTGCCATCAGGGGACGGGCCGAGGGGCTTGTGAACTATGGCTACACCTTC	CAIRGRAEGLVNYGYTF
TRBJ1-1	.	TRBV18	.	TGTGCCAGCTCACCGGGTTGGGGAGGGAGCACTGAAGCTTTCTTT	CASSPGWGGSTEAFF
TRBJ1-3	.	TRBV30	.	TGTGCCTGGAGTTCCTCGTGGGGGACCTCTGGAAACACCATATATTTT	CAWSSSWGTSGNTIYF
TRBJ2-1	.	TRBV24-1	.	TGTGCCACCAGTGCAGGGGTAGATAACTCCTACAATGAGCAGTTCTTC	CATSAGVDNSYNEQFF
TRBJ2-1	.	TRBV18	TRBD1	TGTGCCAGCTCACTTCGACAGGGGGACGAGCAGTTCTTC	CASSLRQGDEQFF